This entry is about one T cell receptor beta chain. The table lists this clonotype with many counts. This clone's antigen is unknown. The record has no base qualities; no much larger clone is one base away. The ophthalmopathy patients had moderately to severely active disease, with a Clinical Activity Score of 3 or higher, a NOSPECS grade of 4 or higher, and a disease duration of less than 3 months. Patients with other autoimmune diseases, uncontrolled infections, pregnancy or lactation were excluded from the study. Diagnosis was based on clinical symptoms, serum thyroxine, TRAb, thyroid ultrasound and orbital computed tomography. PBMCs were isolated from about 9 ml of fresh peripheral blood by Ficoll-Paque density gradient centrifugation. Total RNA was extracted with Trizol reagent and quality-checked on an Agilent 2100 Bioanalyzer. TCR beta CDR3 regions were amplified from RNA transcripts for repertoire sequencing. The first round of RT-PCR was done with HTBI primers and the Qiagen OneStep RT-PCR kit, and was followed by a second round of multiplex PCR, then size selection and purification. Libraries were sequenced paired-end with 100 bp reads on an Illumina HiSeq2000. Per the authors' processing: SOAPnuke was used to process the reads, removing any read that contained adapters or uncalled bases, had a mean Phred below 15, or lacked an exact match to the constant primer or identifier. COPE v1.2.5 was used to merge high-quality paired reads. Each unique nucleotide sequence was defined as a clonotype, and clonotypes were aligned to IMGT TRB V, D and J references with MiTCR v1.1. Only V-J combinations with frequency above 0.0001 were analysed, covering around 99% of repertoires. For each V-J combination, a TCR clonal expansion and chaos score was defined as F50 clonal expansion divided by the chaos observed in the TCRdist matrix. Welch's t-statistics and random forest were used to reduce features to over ten V-J combinations, which were fed into a naive Bayes classifier. The Morisita-Horn index was used to measure how similar the thyroid and blood repertoires were. TCRdb cleaned the public reads at Q25 with fastp, built clones with MiXCR and kept in-frame beta chains. Merged by CDR3 protein, the rows form single entries marked with the most common genes and DNA. TCRdb's processing, not the authors' own work, is the source of the V and J calls. The sample contains about 500,000 distinct CDR3 sequences, around 14% of them found a single time. Jointly, the top ten make up approximately 9.8% of the sample.

The entry originates in a study of Graves' ophthalmopathy and Graves' hyperthyroidism (dated by TCRdb to the late 2010s). At the level of the whole study: Peripheral blood was collected at initial diagnosis, before any treatment. In a handful of hyperthyroidism patients, the T-cell repertoires found in thyroid tissue were compared with those found in blood. To explore V-J signatures distinguishing ophthalmopathy from hyperthyroidism, a discovery set of approximately 100 patients (about 41 ophthalmopathy, about 57 stable hyperthyroidism) was enrolled. Following sampling, methimazole starting at 30 mg daily was administered to hyperthyroidism patients, and high-dose intravenous methylprednisolone was administered to ophthalmopathy patients. For independent validation, a separate cohort was made up of approximately 19 hyperthyroidism patients plus 17 patients who later progressed from hyperthyroidism to ophthalmopathy. In total, 135 blood samples were TCR-sequenced: approximately 42 ophthalmopathy, over 70 hyperthyroidism and approximately 17 hyperthyroidism-to-ophthalmopathy patients. The 100 discovery patients were randomly split 7:3 into training and test sets. To tell Graves' ophthalmopathy apart from Graves' hyperthyroidism, and to predict which patients would progress to ophthalmopathy, the study relied on TCR beta repertoire signatures.

Here is what the overall study found, with its caveats: No statistical method was used to predetermine the sample size, and group allocation was not hidden from the investigators. In validation, the model predicted ophthalmopathy progression with over 60% sensitivity and about 77% specificity; fewer than 15 predicted patients were CT-confirmed with GO in a median of roughly 6.8 months. The 13-signature model separated ophthalmopathy from stable hyperthyroidism with roughly 88% sensitivity and about 81% specificity in cross-validation, and 80%/75% in the test set. Most expanded thyroid clonotypes with a frequency above 0.001 also appeared in blood, which suggests that blood repertoires may reflect the immune response in the thyroid.

CDR1 and CDR2, per the germline V gene, are MGHRA and YSYEKL. Trimming costs V 0 bases and J 0 bases, and their ends lie 6 bases apart. The CDR3 holds 15 amino acids from the cysteine to the phenylalanine. The read is trimmed to its CDR3 DNA, 45 bases read in frame from base 1. This clonotype was obtained from a woman aged 25 to 39 with Graves' ophthalmopathy. Donor details come from another sample of the same person, matched by shared clones. Sequencing was done on a sample of blood. The V gene is TRBV4-1 and the J gene is TRBJ1-3; the D gene identity is not certain. CDR3 sequence: CASSQDPSSGNTIYF. The nucleotide sequence is given as TGCGCCAGCAGCCAAGATCCGAGCTCTGGAAACACCATATATTTT.